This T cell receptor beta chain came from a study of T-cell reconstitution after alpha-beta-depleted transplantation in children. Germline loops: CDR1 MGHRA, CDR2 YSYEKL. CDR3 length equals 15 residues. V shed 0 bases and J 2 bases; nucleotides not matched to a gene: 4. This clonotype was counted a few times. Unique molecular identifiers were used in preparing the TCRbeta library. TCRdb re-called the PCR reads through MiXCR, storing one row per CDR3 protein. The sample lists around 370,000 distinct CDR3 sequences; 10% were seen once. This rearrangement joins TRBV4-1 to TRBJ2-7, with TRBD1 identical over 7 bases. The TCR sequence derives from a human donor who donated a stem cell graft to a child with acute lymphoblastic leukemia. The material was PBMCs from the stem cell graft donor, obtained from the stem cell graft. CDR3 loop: CASSQDLQGAYEQYF. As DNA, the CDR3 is TGCGCCAGCAGCCAAGATTTGCAGGGGGCCTACGAGCAGTACTTC.